The 18 T cell receptor beta chains reported below all come from one sample, sequenced in a study of T cell repertoires in cytomegalovirus infection. TCRdb used MiXCR to reprocess the reads, holding one entry per CDR3 protein. The data hold about 210,000 distinct CDR3 sequences, with about 5.9% observed a single time. Material for sequencing was PBMCs. These receptors were collected from a human donor in good health (CMV status not recorded). Some clones in this sample may be carry-over from other donors' samples.

This clonotype was seen ten or more times. V usage is TRBV6-1 and J usage is TRBJ2-7; the D gene could be TRBD1 or TRBD2 (5 bases each). The CDR3 runs 16 residues. Germline-derived CDR1 and CDR2 are MNHNS and SASEGT. Trimming left V 4 bases short and J 0 bases short, with 16 bases between. CDR3 DNA sequence: TGTGCCAGCAGTGCGGGGACCCAAACTAGCTCCTACGAGCAGTACTTC. This translates into CASSAGTQTSSYEQYF.

The V and J genes are TRBV20-1 and TRBJ1-2; a possible D gene is TRBD1 (5 bases). V lost 1 base and J 2 bases, leaving 8 bases between the germline ends. CDR1 and CDR2 (germline): DFQATT, SNEGSKA (reference sequence). This CDR3 is built from 13 residues. In DNA form, the CDR3 reads TGCAGTGCTAGAGGGGGACTGAACTATGGCTACACCTTC. Encoded protein: CSARGGLNYGYTF.

This clonotype was observed at least ten times. The V gene is TRBV28, the J gene TRBJ1-4; D gene ambiguous. Germline-derived CDR1 and CDR2 are MDHEN and SYDVKM. This CDR3 comprises 15 residues. The V and J ends lost 6 bases and 0 bases respectively, with 11 bases between them. This CDR3 is CASSYTRATNEKLFF. The CDR3 nucleotides are TGTGCCAGCAGCTACACCCGGGCAACTAATGAAAAACTGTTTTTT.

This clonotype was counted at least ten times. The chain recombines TRBV7-2 with TRBJ1-1, with D perhaps matching TRBD1 (5 bases). Trimming left V 5 bases short and J 3 bases short, with 13 bases between. The germline CDR1 and CDR2 sequences are SGHTA and FQGNSA. CDR3 length: 14 amino acids. CDR3 DNA: TGTGCCAGCAGCCCCCACTCAGGGTACACTGAAGCTTTCTTT. It yields the protein CASSPHSGYTEAFF. The variable domain in full, completed from reference TRBV7-2 and TRBJ1-1, reads GAGVSQSPSNKVTEKGKDVELRCDPISGHTALYWYRQSLGQGLEFLIYFQGNSAPDKSGLPSDRFSAERTGGSVSTLTIQRTQQEDSAVYLCASSPHSGYTEAFFGQGTRLTVV.

This clonotype was counted ten times or more. The CDR3 region is CASSYHRNRHFYGYTF. The CDR3 DNA is TGTGCCAGCAGTTACCACCGGAATCGGCACTTCTATGGCTACACCTTC. The rearrangement links TRBV6-7 to TRBJ1-2, with no clear D. TRBV6-7 is noted as an ORF with a role that remains uncertain. The length of the CDR3 is 16 residues. The V end was cut by 2 bases, the J end by 4 bases, with 17 bases between.

This clonotype was observed at least ten times. V usage is TRBV7-2 and J usage is TRBJ2-7; D unresolved. Germline-derived CDR1 and CDR2 are SGHTA and FQGNSA. The CDR3 spans 11 residues. V lost 2 bases, J lost 6 bases, and 5 bases lay in between. The CDR3 coding sequence is TGTGCCAGCAGCTTATCCAGCGAGCAGTACTTC. Translated, it gives CASSLSSEQYF.

This clonotype was counted at least ten times. The V gene is TRBV29-1, the J gene TRBJ2-3; D is uncertain. The V and J ends lost 7 bases and 0 bases respectively, with 11 bases between them. Germline V gives CDR1 SQVTM, CDR2 ANQGSEA. This CDR3 is built from 13 residues. CDR3 nucleotides: TGCAGCGCGCACCCCCCTAGCACAGATACGCAGTATTTT. This codes for CSAHPPSTDTQYF.

This clonotype was detected many times. The J gene is TRBJ1-6, the V gene TRBV7-6, with D uncertain. CDR1 is SGHVS and CDR2 is FNYEAQ in the germline V gene. The CDR3 has 15 residues. The ends were cut back, 3 bases at V and 2 bases at J, with 8 bases in the middle. CDR3 nucleotides: TGTGCCAGCAGCTTGGGAGAGGCCTATAATTCACCCCTCCACTTT. Translating it yields CASSLGEAYNSPLHF.

The rearrangement links TRBV29-1 to TRBJ2-2; 7 positions agree with TRBD2. V trimming: 6 bases; J trimming: 1 base; junction bases outside the gene matches: 5. The CDR3 is 14 residues long. Germline V CDR1 and CDR2: SQVTM, ANQGSEA. CDR3 region: CSVTTSLNTGELFF. The CDR3 DNA reads as TGCAGCGTCACGACTAGCCTGAACACCGGGGAGCTGTTTTTT.

This clonotype showed up many times. The J gene is TRBJ2-3, the V gene TRBV7-3; D uncertain. The CDR3 is 15 amino acids. The V gene's germline CDR1 is SGHTA and CDR2 FQGTGA. Trimming took off 2 bases at V and 0 bases at J, with 9 bases between the two ends. CDR3: CASSLSPSSTDTQYF. The CDR3 DNA sequence: TGTGCCAGCAGCTTATCTCCCTCTAGCACAGATACGCAGTATTTT.

This clonotype was seen many times. The chain has TRBV7-7 and TRBJ2-5, with 7 bases that match TRBD1. After removal of 5 bases from V and 2 bases from J, the junction contained 8 bases not matched to a gene. Per germline, CDR1 SSHAT and CDR2 FNYEAQ (reference sequence). The CDR3 is made up of 15 amino acids. CDR3 amino acids: CASSRGQLAQETQYF. For the CDR3, the DNA is TGTGCCAGCAGCAGGGGACAGCTTGCTCAAGAGACCCAGTACTTC.

This clonotype was detected many times. The rearrangement links TRBV20-1 to TRBJ2-7; D might be TRBD1 (6 bases). Trimming shortened V by 3 bases and J by 0 bases, and 12 bases separated the two germline ends. Per germline, CDR1 DFQATT and CDR2 SNEGSKA (reference sequence). The CDR3 is made up of 14 amino acids. The CDR3 here is CSARAGARSYEQYF. The CDR3 DNA sequence: TGCAGTGCTAGGGCAGGGGCCCGCTCCTACGAGCAGTACTTC.

This clonotype has ten or more counts. The rearrangement joins TRBV7-8 to TRBJ1-2, with D possibly TRBD1 on 5 matching bases. The CDR3 is 13 amino acids. V was trimmed by 4 bases and J by 7 bases, leaving 13 bases between them. Germline CDR1 reads SGHVS; CDR2 reads FQNEAQ. The CDR3 DNA is TGTGCCAGCAGCTCCGCCGGGGCAAGTGGCTACACCTTC. As protein: CASSSAGASGYTF.

Ten or more counts support this clonotype. V usage is TRBV28 and J usage is TRBJ2-5, with D possibly being TRBD2 (5 bases). CDR3 length: 12 residues. Germline values: CDR1 MDHEN, CDR2 SYDVKM. V was pared by 6 bases and J by 2 bases, with 7 bases between. The DNA for the CDR3 is TGTGCCAGCAGAAGACTACAAGAGACCCAGTACTTC. Protein: CASRRLQETQYF.

This chain connects TRBV6-2 or TRBV6-3 to TRBJ2-3; D perhaps matches TRBD2 (6 bases). This CDR3 is 15 amino acids long. Germline V CDR1 and CDR2: MNHEY, SVGEGT. Trimming stripped 3 bases from V and 2 bases from J, with 12 bases between. The CDR3 here is CASSYSVGLTDTQYF. CDR3 DNA: TGTGCCAGCAGTTATTCGGTGGGACTCACAGATACGCAGTATTTT.

This clonotype was observed many times. This chain links TRBV7-9 with TRBJ1-1; D gene uncertain. Germline V lookup: CDR1 SEHNR, CDR2 FQNEAQ (reference sequence). This CDR3 has 11 residues. Trimming pared 1 base from V and 11 bases from J, leaving 8 bases between. The CDR3 DNA follows: TGTGCCAGCAGCTTAGGGGGATGGGCTTTCTTT. It codes for CASSLGGWAFF.

This clonotype was counted many times. This sequence joins TRBV7-2 and TRBJ2-7, with TRBD1 matching 10 bases. The CDR3 length is 16 residues. CDR1 and CDR2 (germline): SGHTA, FQGNSA. V lost 1 base, J lost 3 bases, and 6 bases stayed unmatched. CDR3 sequence reads: CASSLEGQGRIYEQYF. The CDR3 DNA reads TGTGCCAGCAGCTTAGAGGGACAGGGGAGAATCTACGAGCAGTACTTC.

This chain links TRBV5-1 with TRBJ2-4; no clear D. V lost 4 bases and J lost 6, with 23 bases in between. Germline CDR1 and CDR2: SGHRS and YFSETQ. This CDR3 contains 17 residues. In nucleotides, the CDR3 is TGCGCCAGCAGCGAGCCCTCCACCGGGCCACGAGGAAACATTCAGTACTTC. It encodes CASSEPSTGPRGNIQYF.